These 7 T cell receptor beta chains were all obtained from the same sample, sequenced in a study of glioma-infiltrating T cells. Amplification of TCR alpha and beta CDR3 regions from RNA used iRepertoire nested multiplex PCR. TCRdb analysed the multiplex PCR reads with MiXCR anew, one entry per CDR3 protein. The table lists approximately 100,000 distinct CDR3 sequences, under 30% of them singletons. Sequenced: glioma tissue, nonneoplastic brain tissue, or PBMCs (not recorded which). All receptors come from a human donor with low-grade glioma or glioblastoma, undergoing nonglioma brain surgery, or in good health (not recorded which).

There are many counts of this clonotype. The rearrangement joins TRBV28 to TRBJ2-2, with unresolved D. CDR3 length equals 14 residues. V shed 2 bases and J shed 6 bases, with 10 bases lying between them. Germline assignment: CDR1 MDHEN and CDR2 SYDVKM. As DNA, the CDR3 is TGTGCCAGCAGTTTAACCCGTCGACCCGGGGAGCTGTTTTTT. Translation: CASSLTRRPGELFF.

This clonotype was detected a few times. The chain links TRBV6-5 to TRBJ2-5; D is perhaps TRBD1 (6 bases). V was trimmed by 9 bases and J by 7 bases, leaving 24 bases between them. The CDR3 sequence is 15 residues long. Germline V gene lookup returns CDR1 MNHEY and CDR2 SVGAGI. The CDR3 nucleotides read TGTGCCAGTAGACGAACCGGGACACCAAAAGGGACCCAGTACTTC. This translates into CASRRTGTPKGTQYF.

This clonotype has at least ten counts. The chain links TRBV7-2 to TRBJ1-1; 7 nucleotides agree with TRBD1. The CDR3 runs 14 residues. V shed 1 base, J shed 3 bases, and the junction held 2 bases outside the gene matches. The V gene's germline CDR1 is SGHTA and CDR2 FQGNSA. In DNA form, the CDR3 reads TGTGCCAGCAGCTTAGGACAGGGCCACACTGAAGCTTTCTTT. Amino acids: CASSLGQGHTEAFF.

This clonotype was seen repeatedly, ten times or more. CDR3 nucleotide sequence: TGTGCCAGCAGCCGTGCGAAGACAGGGAAAATCTTTGATACGCAGTATTTT. Protein: CASSRAKTGKIFDTQYF. The chain joins TRBV14 to TRBJ2-3, with 7 positions matching TRBD1. CDR3 length equals 17 residues. J was trimmed by 6 bases and V by 4 bases; bases with no gene match: 16. CDR1 SGHDN and CDR2 FVKESK come from the germline V gene. Complete variable domain (other parts from reference TRBV14 and TRBJ2-3): EAGVTQFPSHSVIEKGQTVTLRCDPISGHDNLYWYRRVMGKEIKFLLHFVKESKQDESGMPNNRFLAERTGGTYSTLKVQPAELEDSGVYFCASSRAKTGKIFDTQYFGPGTRLTVL.

In this sample, this clonotype turned up many times. This chain joins TRBV18 and TRBJ2-3; tentative D call: TRBD2 (7 bases). Germline values: CDR1 KGHSH, CDR2 LQKENI. The CDR3 spans 17 residues. V was pared by 3 bases and J by 3 bases, with 19 bases between. This chain's CDR3 is CASSPFFGGPVTDTQYF. CDR3 nucleotide sequence: TGTGCCAGCTCACCTTTTTTCGGGGGGCCCGTTACAGATACGCAGTATTTT.

Worth noting for this clonotype: The final CDR3 position lacks the conserved phenylalanine or tryptophan, pointing to a likely read error. The chain employs TRBV2 and TRBJ1-2; no firm D call. V lost 1 base, J lost 4 bases, and 4 bases lay in between. The CDR3 runs 12 residues. CDR1 SNHLY and CDR2 FYNNEI come from the germline V gene. The CDR3: CASSEGSYGYTL. The CDR3 coding sequence is TGTGCCAGCAGTGAAGGGAGCTATGGCTACACCCTC.

This clonotype was counted ten times or more. V gene TRBV7-2 combines with J gene TRBJ1-5; tentatively, D is TRBD1 (5 bases). Germline CDR1 and CDR2: SGHTA and FQGNSA. The V end was cut by 1 base, the J end by 4 bases, with 14 bases between. There are 16 residues in the CDR3. The CDR3 bases are TGTGCCAGCAGCTTAGGGCACAGGACGGGGAATCAGCCCCAGCATTTT. Its protein product is CASSLGHRTGNQPQHF.